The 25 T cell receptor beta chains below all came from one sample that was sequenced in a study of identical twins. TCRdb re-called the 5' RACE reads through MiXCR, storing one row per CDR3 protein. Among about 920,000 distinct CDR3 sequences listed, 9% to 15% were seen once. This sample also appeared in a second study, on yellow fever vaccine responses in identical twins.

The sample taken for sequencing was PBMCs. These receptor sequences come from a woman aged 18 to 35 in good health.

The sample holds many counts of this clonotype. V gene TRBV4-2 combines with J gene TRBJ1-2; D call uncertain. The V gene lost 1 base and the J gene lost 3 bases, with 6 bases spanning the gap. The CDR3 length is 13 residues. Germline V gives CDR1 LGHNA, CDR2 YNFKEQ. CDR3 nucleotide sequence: TGTGCCAGCAGCCAAGTTGGGGACTATGGCTACACCTTC. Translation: CASSQVGDYGYTF.

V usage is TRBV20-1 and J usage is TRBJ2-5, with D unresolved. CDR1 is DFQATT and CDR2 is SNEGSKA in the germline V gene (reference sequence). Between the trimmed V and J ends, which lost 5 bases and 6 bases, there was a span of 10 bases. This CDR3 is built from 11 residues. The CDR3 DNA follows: TGCAGTGCTTCGGACGGCAAGACCCAGTACTTC. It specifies CSASDGKTQYF.

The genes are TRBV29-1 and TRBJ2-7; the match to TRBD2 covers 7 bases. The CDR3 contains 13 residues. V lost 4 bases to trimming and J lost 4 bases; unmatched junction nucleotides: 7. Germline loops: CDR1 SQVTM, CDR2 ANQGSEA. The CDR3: CSVVASGWYEQYF. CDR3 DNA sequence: TGCAGCGTTGTGGCTAGCGGTTGGTACGAGCAGTACTTC.

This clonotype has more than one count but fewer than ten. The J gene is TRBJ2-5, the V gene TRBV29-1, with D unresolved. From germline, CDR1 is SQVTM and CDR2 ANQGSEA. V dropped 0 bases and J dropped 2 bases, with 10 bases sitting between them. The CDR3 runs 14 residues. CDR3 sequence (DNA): TGCAGCGTTGAAGATGATAGGTGGCAAGAGACCCAGTACTTC. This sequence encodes CSVEDDRWQETQYF. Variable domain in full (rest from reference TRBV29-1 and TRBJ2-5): SAVISQKPSRDICQRGTSLTIQCQVDSQVTMMFWYRQQPGQSLTLIATANQGSEATYESGFVIDKFPISRPNLTFSTLTVSNMSPEDSSIYLCSVEDDRWQETQYFGPGTRLLVL.

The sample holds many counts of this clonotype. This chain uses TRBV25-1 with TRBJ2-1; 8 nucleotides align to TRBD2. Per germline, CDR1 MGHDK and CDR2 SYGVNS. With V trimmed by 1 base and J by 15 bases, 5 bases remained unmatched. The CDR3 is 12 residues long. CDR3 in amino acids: CASSESGLARFF. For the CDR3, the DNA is TGTGCCAGCAGTGAATCAGGACTAGCTCGGTTCTTC.

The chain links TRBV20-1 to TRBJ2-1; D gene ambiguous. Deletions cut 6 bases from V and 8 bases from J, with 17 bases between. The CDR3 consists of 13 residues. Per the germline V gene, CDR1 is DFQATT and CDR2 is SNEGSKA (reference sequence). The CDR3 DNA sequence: TGCAGTGCCAGCCCGAATACTGGTTATGAGCAGTTCTTC. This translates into CSASPNTGYEQFF.

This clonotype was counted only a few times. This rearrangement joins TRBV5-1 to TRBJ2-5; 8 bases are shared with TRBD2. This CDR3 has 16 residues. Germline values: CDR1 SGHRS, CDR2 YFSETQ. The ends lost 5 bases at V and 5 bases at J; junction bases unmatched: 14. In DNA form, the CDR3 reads TGCGCCAGCAGAAAAAGGGAGCGGGAGCCCCTGGAGACCCAGTACTTC. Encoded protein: CASRKREREPLETQYF.

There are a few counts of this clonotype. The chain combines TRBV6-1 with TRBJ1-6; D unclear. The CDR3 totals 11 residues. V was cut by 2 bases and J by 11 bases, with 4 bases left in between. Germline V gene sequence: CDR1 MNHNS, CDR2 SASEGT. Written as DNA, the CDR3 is TGTGCCAGCAGTGAAAGGCCACCCCTCCACTTT. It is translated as CASSERPPLHF.

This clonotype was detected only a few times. For the CDR3, the DNA is TGTGCCAGCAGTGAGGTTCTAGCGGGAGTATTAACCGGGGAGCTGTTTTTT. Protein product: CASSEVLAGVLTGELFF. The rearrangement links TRBV2 to TRBJ2-2; 10 nucleotides align to TRBD2. The CDR3 runs to 17 residues. J was trimmed by 5 bases and V by 3 bases; bases with no gene match: 9. Germline V gene data show CDR1 as SNHLY and CDR2 as FYNNEI.

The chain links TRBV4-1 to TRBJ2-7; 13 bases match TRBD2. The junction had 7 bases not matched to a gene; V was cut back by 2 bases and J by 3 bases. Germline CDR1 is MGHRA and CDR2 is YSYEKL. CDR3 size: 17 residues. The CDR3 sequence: CASSQPTTSGRNYEQYF. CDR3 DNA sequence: TGCGCCAGCAGCCAACCCACGACTAGCGGGAGGAACTACGAGCAGTACTTC.

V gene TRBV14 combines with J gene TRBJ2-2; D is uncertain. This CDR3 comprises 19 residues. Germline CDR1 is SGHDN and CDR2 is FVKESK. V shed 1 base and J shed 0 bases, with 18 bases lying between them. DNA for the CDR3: TGTGCCAGCAGCCAAGGGACCTTCCCGATTTCGTCGAACACCGGGGAGCTGTTTTTT. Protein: CASSQGTFPISSNTGELFF. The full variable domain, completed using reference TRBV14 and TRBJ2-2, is EAGVTQFPSHSVIEKGQTVTLRCDPISGHDNLYWYRRVMGKEIKFLLHFVKESKQDESGMPNNRFLAERTGGTYSTLKVQPAELEDSGVYFCASSQGTFPISSNTGELFFGEGSRLTVL.

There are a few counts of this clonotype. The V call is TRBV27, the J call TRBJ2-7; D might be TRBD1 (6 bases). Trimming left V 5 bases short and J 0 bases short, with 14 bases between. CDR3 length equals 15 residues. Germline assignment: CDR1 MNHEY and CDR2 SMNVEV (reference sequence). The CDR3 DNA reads TGTGCCAGCAGTCACCCGGGACAAAGCTCCTACGAGCAGTACTTC. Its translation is CASSHPGQSSYEQYF.

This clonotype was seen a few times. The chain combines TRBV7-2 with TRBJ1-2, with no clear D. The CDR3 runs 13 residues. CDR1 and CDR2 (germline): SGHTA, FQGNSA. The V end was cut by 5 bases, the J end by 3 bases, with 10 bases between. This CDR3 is CASSGPRDYGYTF. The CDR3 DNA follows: TGTGCCAGCAGCGGACCGCGGGACTATGGCTACACCTTC.

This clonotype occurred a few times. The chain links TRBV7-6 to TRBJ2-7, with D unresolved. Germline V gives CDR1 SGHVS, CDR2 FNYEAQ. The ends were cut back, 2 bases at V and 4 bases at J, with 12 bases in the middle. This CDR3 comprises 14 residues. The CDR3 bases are TGTGCCAGCAGCTTATGGCAGGCTCCATACGAGCAGTACTTC. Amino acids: CASSLWQAPYEQYF.

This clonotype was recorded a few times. The CDR3 coding sequence is TGCAGTGCTAGAGGAGGGGAAGTCGGCAATCAGCCCCAGCATTTT. Amino acid sequence: CSARGGEVGNQPQHF. V is TRBV20-1 and J is TRBJ1-5, with D possibly being TRBD1 (5 bases). CDR3 size: 15 residues. V lost 1 base and J 2 bases, leaving 12 bases between the germline ends. In germline, CDR1 is DFQATT, CDR2 SNEGSKA (reference sequence).

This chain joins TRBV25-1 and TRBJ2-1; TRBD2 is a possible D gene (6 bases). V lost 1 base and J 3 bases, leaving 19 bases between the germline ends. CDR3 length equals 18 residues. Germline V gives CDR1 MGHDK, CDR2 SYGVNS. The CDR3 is CASSELGGKLGFYNEQFF. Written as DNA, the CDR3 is TGTGCCAGCAGTGAATTGGGAGGCAAATTGGGGTTCTACAATGAGCAGTTCTTC.

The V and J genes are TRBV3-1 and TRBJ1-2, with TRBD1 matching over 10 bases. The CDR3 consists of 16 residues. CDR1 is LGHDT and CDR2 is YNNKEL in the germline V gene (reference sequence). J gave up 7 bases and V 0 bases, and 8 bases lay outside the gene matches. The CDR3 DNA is TGTGCCAGCAGCCAAGATGGGACAGGGGCCAAATTTGGCTACACCTTC. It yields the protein CASSQDGTGAKFGYTF.

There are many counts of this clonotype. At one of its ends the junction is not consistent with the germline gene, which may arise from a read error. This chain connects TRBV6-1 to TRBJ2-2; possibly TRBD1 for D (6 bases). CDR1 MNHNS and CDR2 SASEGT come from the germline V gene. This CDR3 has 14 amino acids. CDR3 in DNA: TGCGCCAGCAGCGGCAGGGGGAACACCGGGGAGCTGTTTTTT. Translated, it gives CASSGRGNTGELFF.

CDR3 nucleotide sequence: TGTGCCATCAGTGAGTACGCTAGCGGGACCACCCCAGATACGCAGTATTTT. Amino acid sequence: CAISEYASGTTPDTQYF. The gene calls are TRBV10-3 and TRBJ2-3; 9 bases agree with TRBD2. V was clipped by 1 base and J by 4 bases; unmatched bases: 9. The CDR3 consists of 17 residues. CDR1 and CDR2 (germline): ENHRY, SYGVKD.

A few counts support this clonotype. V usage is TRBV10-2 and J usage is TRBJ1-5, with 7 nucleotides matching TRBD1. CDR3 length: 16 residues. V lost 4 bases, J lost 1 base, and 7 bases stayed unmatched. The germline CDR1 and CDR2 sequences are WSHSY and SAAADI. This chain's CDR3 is CASSGKQGLSNQPQHF. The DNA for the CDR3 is TGCGCCAGCAGTGGGAAACAGGGGTTGAGCAATCAGCCCCAGCATTTT.

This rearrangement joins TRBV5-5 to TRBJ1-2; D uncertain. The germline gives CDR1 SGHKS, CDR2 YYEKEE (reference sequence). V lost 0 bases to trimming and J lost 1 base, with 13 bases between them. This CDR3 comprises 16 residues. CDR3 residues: CASSLAVVPFNYGYTF. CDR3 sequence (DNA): TGTGCCAGCAGCTTGGCCGTGGTACCCTTTAACTATGGCTACACCTTC.

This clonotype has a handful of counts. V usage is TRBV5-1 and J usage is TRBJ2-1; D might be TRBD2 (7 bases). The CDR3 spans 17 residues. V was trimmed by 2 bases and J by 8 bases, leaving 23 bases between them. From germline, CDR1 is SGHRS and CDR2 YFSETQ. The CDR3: CASSFGRAVWGGDEQFF. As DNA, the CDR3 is TGCGCCAGCAGCTTTGGTCGGGCAGTCTGGGGGGGCGATGAGCAGTTCTTC.

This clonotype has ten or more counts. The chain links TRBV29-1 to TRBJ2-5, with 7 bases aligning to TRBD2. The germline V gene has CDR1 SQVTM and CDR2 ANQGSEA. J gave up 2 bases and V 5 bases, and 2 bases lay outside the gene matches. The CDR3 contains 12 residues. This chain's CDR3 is CSVWGLQETQYF. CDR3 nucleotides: TGCAGCGTTTGGGGACTACAAGAGACCCAGTACTTC.

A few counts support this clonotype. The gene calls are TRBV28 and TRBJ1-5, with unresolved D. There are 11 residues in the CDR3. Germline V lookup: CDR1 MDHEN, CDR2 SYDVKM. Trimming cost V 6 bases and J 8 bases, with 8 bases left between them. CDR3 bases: TGTGCCAGCAGCAGCCAGAAGCCCCAGCATTTT. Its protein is CASSSQKPQHF.

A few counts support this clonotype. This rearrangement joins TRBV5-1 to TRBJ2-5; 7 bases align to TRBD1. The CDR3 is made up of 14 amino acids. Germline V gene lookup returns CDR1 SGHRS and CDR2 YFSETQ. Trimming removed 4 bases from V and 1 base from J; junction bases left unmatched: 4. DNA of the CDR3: TGCGCCAGCAGCGAAACAGGGGTCCAAGAGACCCAGTACTTC. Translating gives CASSETGVQETQYF.